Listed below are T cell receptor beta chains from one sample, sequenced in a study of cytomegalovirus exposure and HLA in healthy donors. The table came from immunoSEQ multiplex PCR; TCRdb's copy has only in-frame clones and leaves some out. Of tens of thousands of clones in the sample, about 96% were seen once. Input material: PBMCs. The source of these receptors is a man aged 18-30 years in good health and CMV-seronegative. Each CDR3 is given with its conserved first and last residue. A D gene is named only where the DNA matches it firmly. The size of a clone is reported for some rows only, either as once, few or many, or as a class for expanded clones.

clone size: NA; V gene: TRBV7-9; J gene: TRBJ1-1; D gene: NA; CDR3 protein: CASSLTISAMNTEAFF; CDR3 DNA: TGTGCCAGCAGCTTAACGATTTCCGCTATGAACACTGAAGCTTTCTTT
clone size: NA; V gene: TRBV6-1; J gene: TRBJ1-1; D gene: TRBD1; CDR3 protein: CASRLGQGATEAFF; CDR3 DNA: TGTGCCAGCAGACTCGGACAGGGTGCTACGGAGGCTTTCTTT
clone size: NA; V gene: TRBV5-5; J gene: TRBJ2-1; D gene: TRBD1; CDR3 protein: CASISASTGPYNEQFF; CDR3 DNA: TGTGCCAGCATCTCGGCCTCGACAGGGCCGTACAATGAGCAGTTCTTC
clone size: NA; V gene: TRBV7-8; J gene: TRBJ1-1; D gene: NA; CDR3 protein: CASSLFTYSSMNTEAFF; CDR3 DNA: TGTGCCAGCAGCTTATTTACTTACAGTTCAATGAACACTGAAGCTTTCTTT
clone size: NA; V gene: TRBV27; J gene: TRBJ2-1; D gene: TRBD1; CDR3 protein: CASSSTGQGVEQFF; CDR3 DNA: TGTGCCAGCAGTTCAACGGGACAGGGGGTAGAGCAGTTCTTC
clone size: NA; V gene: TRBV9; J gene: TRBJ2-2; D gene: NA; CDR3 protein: CASSVRNTGELFF; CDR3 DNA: TGTGCCAGCAGCGTGAGAAACACCGGGGAGCTGTTTTTT
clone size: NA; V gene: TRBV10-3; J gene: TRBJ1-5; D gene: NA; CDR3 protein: CAISGQEVNQPQHF; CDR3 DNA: TGTGCCATCAGTGGACAGGAGGTCAATCAGCCCCAGCATTTT
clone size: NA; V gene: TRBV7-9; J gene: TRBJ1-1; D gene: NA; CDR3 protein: CASSSSGDRLNTEAFF; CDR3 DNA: TGTGCCAGCAGCTCCTCGGGTGACAGGTTGAACACTGAAGCTTTCTTT
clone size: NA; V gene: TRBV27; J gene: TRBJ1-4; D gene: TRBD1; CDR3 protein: CASRTGYNEKLFF; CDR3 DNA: TGTGCCAGCCGGACAGGGTATAATGAAAAACTGTTTTTT
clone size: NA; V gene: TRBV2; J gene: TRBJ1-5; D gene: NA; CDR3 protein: CASSDSDQPQHF; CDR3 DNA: TGTGCCAGCAGTGACTCAGATCAGCCCCAGCATTTT
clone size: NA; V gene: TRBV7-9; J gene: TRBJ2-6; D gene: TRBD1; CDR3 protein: CASSFGQGAPSGANVLTF; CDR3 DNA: TGTGCCAGCAGCTTTGGACAGGGGGCGCCCTCTGGGGCCAACGTCCTGACTTTC
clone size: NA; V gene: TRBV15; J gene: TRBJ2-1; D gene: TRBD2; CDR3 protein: CATSRESGLAGENEQFF; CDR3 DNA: TGTGCCACCAGCAGAGAATCGGGACTAGCGGGAGAGAATGAGCAGTTCTTC
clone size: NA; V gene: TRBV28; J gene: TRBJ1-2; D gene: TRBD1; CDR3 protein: CASSSTGDYGYTF; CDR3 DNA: TGTGCCAGCAGTTCTACAGGGGACTATGGCTACACCTTC
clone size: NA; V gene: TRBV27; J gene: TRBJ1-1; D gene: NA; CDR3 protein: CASSRGVEAFF; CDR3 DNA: TGTGCCAGCAGCCGGGGGGTTGAAGCTTTCTTT
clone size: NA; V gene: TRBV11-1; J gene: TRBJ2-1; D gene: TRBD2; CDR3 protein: CATRRGLAGDPYNEQFF; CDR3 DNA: TGTGCCACCCGTCGAGGATTGGCGGGAGACCCCTACAATGAGCAGTTCTTC
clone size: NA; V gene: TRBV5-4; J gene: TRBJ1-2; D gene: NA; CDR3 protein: CASSLLVDNHNYGYTF; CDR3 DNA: TGTGCCAGCAGCTTGTTAGTGGACAATCATAACTATGGCTACACCTTC
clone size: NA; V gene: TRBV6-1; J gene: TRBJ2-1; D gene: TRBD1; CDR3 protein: CASTGDRETYNEQFF; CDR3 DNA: TGTGCCAGCACCGGGGACAGGGAAACCTACAATGAGCAGTTCTTC
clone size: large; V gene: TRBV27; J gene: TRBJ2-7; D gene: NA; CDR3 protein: CASSFGGAGSIYEQYF; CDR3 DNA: TGTGCCAGCAGTTTTGGGGGGGCAGGGTCCATCTACGAGCAGTACTTC
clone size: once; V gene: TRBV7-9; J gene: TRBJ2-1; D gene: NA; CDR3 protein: CASNRDSYNEQFF; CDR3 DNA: TGTGCCAGCAACAGGGACTCCTACAATGAGCAGTTCTTC
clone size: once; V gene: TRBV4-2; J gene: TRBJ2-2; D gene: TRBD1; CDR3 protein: CASSPNDRGSTGELFF; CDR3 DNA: TGTGCCAGCAGCCCAAACGACAGGGGGAGCACCGGGGAGCTGTTTTTT
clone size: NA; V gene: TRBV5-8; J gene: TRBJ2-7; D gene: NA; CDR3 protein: CASSLVAGSYEQYF; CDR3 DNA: TGTGCCAGCAGCTTGGTGGCAGGGTCCTACGAGCAGTACTTC
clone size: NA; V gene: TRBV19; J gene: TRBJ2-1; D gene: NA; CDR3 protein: CASSIGKGDSYNEQFF; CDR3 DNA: TGTGCCAGTAGTATAGGCAAGGGGGACTCCTACAATGAGCAGTTCTTC
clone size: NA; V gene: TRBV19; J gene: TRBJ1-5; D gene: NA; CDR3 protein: CASSFGRGRPQHF; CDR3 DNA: TGTGCCAGTAGTTTCGGGAGGGGGAGGCCCCAGCATTTT
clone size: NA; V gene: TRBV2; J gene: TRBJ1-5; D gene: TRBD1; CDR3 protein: CASRDRGLSNQPQHF; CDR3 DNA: TGTGCCAGCAGGGACAGGGGGCTTAGCAATCAGCCCCAGCATTTT
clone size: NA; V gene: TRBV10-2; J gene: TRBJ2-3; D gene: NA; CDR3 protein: CASSAYERTTDTQYF; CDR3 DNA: TGCGCCAGCAGTGCCTATGAGCGGACCACAGATACGCAGTATTTT
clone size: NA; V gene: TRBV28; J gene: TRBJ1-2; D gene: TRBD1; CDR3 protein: CASTQPGTAYGYTF; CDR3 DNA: TGTGCCAGCACCCAACCCGGGACAGCCTATGGCTACACCTTC
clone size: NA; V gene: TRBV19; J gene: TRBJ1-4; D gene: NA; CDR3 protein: CASTRPGETNEKLFF; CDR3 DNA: TGTGCCAGTACCCGTCCAGGGGAAACTAATGAAAAACTGTTTTTT